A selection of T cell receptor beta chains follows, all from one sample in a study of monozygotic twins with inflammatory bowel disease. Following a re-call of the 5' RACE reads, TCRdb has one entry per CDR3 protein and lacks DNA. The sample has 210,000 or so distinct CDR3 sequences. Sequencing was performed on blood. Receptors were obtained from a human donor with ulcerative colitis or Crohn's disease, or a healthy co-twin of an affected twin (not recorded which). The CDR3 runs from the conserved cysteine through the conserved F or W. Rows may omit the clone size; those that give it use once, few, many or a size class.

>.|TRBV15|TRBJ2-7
CATSRVGLGDEQYF
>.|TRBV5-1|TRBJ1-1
CASSSYSNRAGNTEAFF
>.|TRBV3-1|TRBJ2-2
CASSLTGGPGELFF
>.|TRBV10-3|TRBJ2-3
CAISPGTGSTDTQYF
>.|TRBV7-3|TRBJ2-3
CASSLSVSADTQYF
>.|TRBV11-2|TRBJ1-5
CASSSDLVQPQHF
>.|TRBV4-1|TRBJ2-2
CASSQGEQGVGGELFF
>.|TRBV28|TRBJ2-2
CASSLYLREAGELFF
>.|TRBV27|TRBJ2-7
CASSLSIGVINEQYF
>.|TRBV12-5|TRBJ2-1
CASGPSRGSYNEQFF
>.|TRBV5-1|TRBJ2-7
CASSLVLTGDEQYF
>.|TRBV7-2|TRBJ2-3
CASSLAAGVVDTQYF
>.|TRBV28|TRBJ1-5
CASRTGRMSNQPQHF
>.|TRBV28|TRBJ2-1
CASSLLGQEINEQFF
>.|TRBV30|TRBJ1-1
CAWREKYRVGTEAFF
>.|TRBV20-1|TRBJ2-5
CSARGDLQETQYF
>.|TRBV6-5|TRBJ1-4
CASSLLQGYNEKLFF
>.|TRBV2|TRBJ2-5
CASTSTSGQGETQYF
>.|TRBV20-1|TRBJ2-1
CSARDGQGVNNEQFF
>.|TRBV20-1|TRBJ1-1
CSARGGGQGNTEAFF
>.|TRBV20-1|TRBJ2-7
CSAFSGSINEQYF
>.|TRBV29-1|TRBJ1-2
CTALSGAGYGYTF
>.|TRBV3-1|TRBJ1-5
CASSHGTGVIRPQHF
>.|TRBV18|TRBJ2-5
CASSPGAVQETQYF
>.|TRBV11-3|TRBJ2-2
CASSGSSNTGELFF
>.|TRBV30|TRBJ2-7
CAWRSGDPNYELYF
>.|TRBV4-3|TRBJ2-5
CASSSSWGASQETQYF
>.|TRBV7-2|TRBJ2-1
CASSPHWAYNEQFF
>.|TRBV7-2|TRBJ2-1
CASSLEGSRANEQIF
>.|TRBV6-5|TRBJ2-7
CASSYSPGKNYEQYF
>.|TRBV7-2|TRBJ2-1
CASSLARADYNEQFF
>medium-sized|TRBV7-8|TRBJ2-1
CASSYPGSYNEQFF
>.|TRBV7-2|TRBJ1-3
CASSPQGSGNTIYF
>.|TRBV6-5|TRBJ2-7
CASSYGALSYEQYF
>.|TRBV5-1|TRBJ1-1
CASSPNTGRNTEAFF
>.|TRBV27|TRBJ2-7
CASSLGQSYEQYF
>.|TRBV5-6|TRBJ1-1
CASSPRLGSSAFF
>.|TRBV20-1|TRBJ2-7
CSADPLASSYEQYF
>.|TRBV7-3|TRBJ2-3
CASSSTGMTDTQYF
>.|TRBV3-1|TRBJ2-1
CATGSNNEQFF
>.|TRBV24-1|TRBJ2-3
CATSDADKFGTQYF
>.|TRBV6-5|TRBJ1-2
CASSYSPGWGTGYTF
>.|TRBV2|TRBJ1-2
CASGDRDFSGGYTF
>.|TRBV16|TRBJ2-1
CASSQGQRANEQFF
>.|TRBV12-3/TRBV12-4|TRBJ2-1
CASSLGFGLPYNEQFF
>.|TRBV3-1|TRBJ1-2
CASSPGQGRGYTF
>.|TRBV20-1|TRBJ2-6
CSATSPGANVLTF
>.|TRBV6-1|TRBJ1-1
CASGAYSNTEAFF
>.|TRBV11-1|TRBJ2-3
CASSSRIDLSGEGADTQYF
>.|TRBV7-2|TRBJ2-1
CASSQTSGRYNEQFF
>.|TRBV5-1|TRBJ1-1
CASSLSEQTEAFF
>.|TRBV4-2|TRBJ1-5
CASSQDMGSNQPQHF
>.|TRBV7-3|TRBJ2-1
CASSLQGGGNEQFF
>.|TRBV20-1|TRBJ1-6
CSASLLTGVNSPLHF